The 10 T cell receptor beta chains below were found in one sample sequenced in a study of T cells after yellow fever vaccination. TCRdb passed the 5' RACE reads through MiXCR, listing each CDR3 protein once. The sample has more than 300,000 distinct CDR3 sequences; about 6.9% are singletons. This specimen consisted of PBMCs, obtained about 49 days after the first yellow fever vaccination. The receptors were gathered from a man between 18 and 29 years old who received the YFV17D yellow fever vaccine.

There are a few counts of this clonotype. The V call is TRBV27, the J call TRBJ1-1, with TRBD1 as a possible D gene (5 bases). This CDR3 region has 14 residues. CDR1 is MNHEY and CDR2 is SMNVEV in the germline V gene (reference sequence). The V end was cut by 3 bases, the J end by 6 bases, with 14 bases between. The CDR3 sequence is CASSFLWEGAEAFF. As DNA, the CDR3 is TGTGCCAGCAGTTTCTTGTGGGAAGGGGCTGAAGCTTTCTTT.

For the CDR3, the DNA is TGTGCCAGCAGCTTAGTTGGCGGTCGTCGGGGGGGATTATACAATGAGCAGTTCTTC. Translated, it gives CASSLVGGRRGGLYNEQFF. The chain couples TRBV7-6 to TRBJ2-1; 8 bases agree with TRBD2. CDR3 length: 19 residues. CDR1 and CDR2 (germline): SGHVS, FNYEAQ. V shed 1 base, J shed 4 bases, and the junction held 15 bases outside the gene matches. The full variable domain, its missing parts supplied by reference TRBV7-6 and TRBJ2-1, is GAGVSQSPRYKVTKRGQDVALRCDPISGHVSLYWYRQALGQGPEFLTYFNYEAQQDKSGLPNDRFSAERPEGSISTLTIQRTEQRDSAMYRCASSLVGGRRGGLYNEQFFGPGTRLTVL.

This clonotype was counted at least ten times. This chain uses TRBV3-1 with TRBJ1-3; D ambiguous. Trimming stripped 4 bases from V and 3 bases from J, with 4 bases between. Germline loops: CDR1 LGHDT, CDR2 YNNKEL (reference sequence). The CDR3 contains 12 residues. The DNA for the CDR3 is TGTGCCAGCAGCCCTCTTGGAAACACCATATATTTT. This gives the protein CASSPLGNTIYF.

This clonotype has only a few counts. The chain carries TRBV4-1 and TRBJ2-5, with TRBD1 matching 9 bases. Germline V gives CDR1 MGHRA, CDR2 YSYEKL. With 1 base clipped from V and 4 bases from J, the junction kept 10 bases outside the gene matches. The CDR3 consists of 17 residues. The CDR3: CASSQATGGWVRETQYF. The CDR3 region has the DNA TGCGCCAGCAGCCAAGCTACAGGGGGCTGGGTTAGAGAGACCCAGTACTTC.

V is TRBV6-6 and J is TRBJ2-7, with D perhaps TRBD1 or TRBD2 (6 bases each). Per the germline V gene, CDR1 is MNHNY and CDR2 is SVGAGI (reference sequence). This CDR3 is 11 amino acids long. V lost 6 bases and J 7 bases, leaving 10 bases between the germline ends. CDR3 nucleotide sequence: TGTGCCAGCAGCCGCGGGACAGAGCAGTACTTC. Encoded protein: CASSRGTEQYF.

This clonotype was counted a few times. V gene TRBV20-1 combines with J gene TRBJ1-1; perhaps TRBD1 as D (6 bases). The CDR3 length is 12 residues. Looked up from germline, CDR1 is DFQATT and CDR2 is SNEGSKA (reference sequence). With 1 base removed from V and 6 bases from J, the gap between germline ends came to 9 bases. In DNA, the CDR3 is TGCAGTGCTAGAGCACAGGGACCTGAAGCTTTCTTT. Translating it yields CSARAQGPEAFF.

This clonotype was picked up a small number of times. This sequence joins TRBV19 and TRBJ2-4; possibly TRBD1 for D (6 bases). Trimming stripped 7 bases from V and 0 bases from J, with 16 bases between. The CDR3 is 16 residues long. Germline CDR1 is LNHDA and CDR2 is SQIVND (reference sequence). The CDR3 DNA sequence: TGTGCCAGTACCACAGGGCCCCGGGGAGCCAAAAACATTCAGTACTTC. Its translation: CASTTGPRGAKNIQYF.

V is TRBV12-3 or TRBV12-4 and J is TRBJ2-1; possibly TRBD1 for D (6 bases). The CDR3 spans 14 residues. Trimming shortened V by 5 bases and J by 6 bases, and 14 bases separated the two germline ends. The DNA for the CDR3 is TGTGCCAGCAGTCTTAACCCAGGGGTCAATGAGCAGTTCTTC. Its translation: CASSLNPGVNEQFF.

The chain joins TRBV20-1 to TRBJ2-1; 11 bases fit TRBD2. The CDR3 is 17 amino acids. Unmatched junction bases numbered 12, after V lost 6 bases and J lost 2 bases. Germline CDR1 DFQATT, CDR2 SNEGSKA (reference sequence). The CDR3, as DNA: TGCAGTGCGACGGACGGTAGCGGGGGGGGGGCCTACAATGAGCAGTTCTTC. It encodes CSATDGSGGGAYNEQFF.

The gene calls are TRBV24-1 and TRBJ2-7; possible D gene TRBD1, 6 bases. Trimming shortened V by 3 bases and J by 2 bases, and 19 bases separated the two germline ends. Germline-derived CDR1 and CDR2 are KGHDR and SFDVKD. The CDR3 covers 17 residues. The CDR3 sequence: CATSDLKGTRIPYEQYF. CDR3 DNA: TGTGCCACCAGTGATCTCAAGGGGACACGGATTCCCTACGAGCAGTACTTC.